This TCR beta chain was found in a study of technical replicates of blood from a few donors. Looked up from germline, CDR1 is DFQATT and CDR2 is SNEGSKA (reference sequence). Between the trimmed V and J ends, which lost 5 bases and 4 bases, there was a span of 6 bases. The CDR3 runs 11 residues. This table comes from immunoSEQ multiplex PCR, and its TCRdb copy is limited to in-frame clones, with some not included. The sample yields 65,000 to 85,000 clones, 96% seen once. The chain links TRBV20-1 to TRBJ2-1; no clear D. The sequenced sample was T cells isolated from PBMCs. This clonotype originated in a human donor in good health. Written as DNA, the CDR3 is TGCAGTGCTCTGACATACAATGAGCAGTTCTTC. Translating gives CSALTYNEQFF.